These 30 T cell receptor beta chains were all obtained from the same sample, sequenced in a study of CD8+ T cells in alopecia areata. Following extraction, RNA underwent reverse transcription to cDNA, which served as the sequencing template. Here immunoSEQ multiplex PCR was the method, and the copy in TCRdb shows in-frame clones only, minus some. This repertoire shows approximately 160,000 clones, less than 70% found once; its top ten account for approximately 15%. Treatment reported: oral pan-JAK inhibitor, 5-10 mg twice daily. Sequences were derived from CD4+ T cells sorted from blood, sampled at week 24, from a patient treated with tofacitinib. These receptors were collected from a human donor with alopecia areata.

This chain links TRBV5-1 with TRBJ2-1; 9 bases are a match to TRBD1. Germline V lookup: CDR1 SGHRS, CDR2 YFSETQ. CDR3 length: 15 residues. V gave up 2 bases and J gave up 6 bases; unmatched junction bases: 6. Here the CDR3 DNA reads TGCGCCAGCAGCTTACAGGGACAGGGTAGCAATGAGCAGTTCTTC. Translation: CASSLQGQGSNEQFF.

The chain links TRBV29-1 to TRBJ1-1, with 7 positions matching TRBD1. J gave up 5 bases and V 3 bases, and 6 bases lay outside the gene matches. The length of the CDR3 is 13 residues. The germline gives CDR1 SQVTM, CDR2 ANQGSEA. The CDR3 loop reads CSVESQGGTEAFF. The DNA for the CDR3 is TGCAGCGTTGAGTCCCAGGGGGGGACTGAAGCTTTCTTT.

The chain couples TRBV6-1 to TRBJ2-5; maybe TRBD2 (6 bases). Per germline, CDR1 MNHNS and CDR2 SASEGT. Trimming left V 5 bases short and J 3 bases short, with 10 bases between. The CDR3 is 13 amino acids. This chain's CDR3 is CASSFPGEETQYF. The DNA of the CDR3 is TGTGCCAGCAGTTTTCCGGGGGAAGAGACCCAGTACTTC.

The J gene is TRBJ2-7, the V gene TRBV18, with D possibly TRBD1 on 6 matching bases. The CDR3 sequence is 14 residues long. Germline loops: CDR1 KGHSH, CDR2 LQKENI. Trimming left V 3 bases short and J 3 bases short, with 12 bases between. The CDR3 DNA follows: TGTGCCAGCTCACCCCGGGACACAAGCTACGAGCAGTACTTC. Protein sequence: CASSPRDTSYEQYF.

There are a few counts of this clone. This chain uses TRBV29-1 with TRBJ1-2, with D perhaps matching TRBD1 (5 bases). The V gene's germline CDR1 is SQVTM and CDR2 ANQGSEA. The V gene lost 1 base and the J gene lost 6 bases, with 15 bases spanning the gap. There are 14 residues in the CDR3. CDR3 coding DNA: TGCAGCGTTGAAGCCCGACGCGTGGGGGATGGCTACACCTTC. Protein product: CSVEARRVGDGYTF. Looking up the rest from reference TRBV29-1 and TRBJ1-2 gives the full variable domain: SAVISQKPSRDICQRGTSLTIQCQVDSQVTMMFWYRQQPGQSLTLIATANQGSEATYESGFVIDKFPISRPNLTFSTLTVSNMSPEDSSIYLCSVEARRVGDGYTFGSGTRLTVV.

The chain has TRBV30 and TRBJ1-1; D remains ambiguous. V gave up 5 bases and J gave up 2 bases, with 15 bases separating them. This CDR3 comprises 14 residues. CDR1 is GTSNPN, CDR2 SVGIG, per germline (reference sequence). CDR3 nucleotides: TGTGCCTGGGAGAGGCCTGGGCCAAACACTGAAGCTTTCTTT. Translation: CAWERPGPNTEAFF.

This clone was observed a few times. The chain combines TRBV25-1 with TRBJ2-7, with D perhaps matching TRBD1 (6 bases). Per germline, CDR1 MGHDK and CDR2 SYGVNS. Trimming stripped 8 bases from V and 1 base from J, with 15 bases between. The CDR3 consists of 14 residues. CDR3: CASYRQVDSYEQYF. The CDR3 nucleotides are TGTGCCAGCTACAGACAGGTAGATTCCTACGAGCAGTACTTC.

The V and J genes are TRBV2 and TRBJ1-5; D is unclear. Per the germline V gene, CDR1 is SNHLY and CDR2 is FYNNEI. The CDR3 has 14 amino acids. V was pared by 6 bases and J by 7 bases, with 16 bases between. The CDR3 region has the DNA TGTGCCAGCAGGGAGGTCCAGAGGGAACAGCCCCAGCATTTT. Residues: CASREVQREQPQHF.

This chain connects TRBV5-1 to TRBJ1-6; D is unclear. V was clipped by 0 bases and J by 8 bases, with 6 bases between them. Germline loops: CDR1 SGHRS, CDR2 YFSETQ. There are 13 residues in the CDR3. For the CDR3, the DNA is TGCGCCAGCAGCTTGGTGACTGATTCACCCCTCCACTTT. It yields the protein CASSLVTDSPLHF.

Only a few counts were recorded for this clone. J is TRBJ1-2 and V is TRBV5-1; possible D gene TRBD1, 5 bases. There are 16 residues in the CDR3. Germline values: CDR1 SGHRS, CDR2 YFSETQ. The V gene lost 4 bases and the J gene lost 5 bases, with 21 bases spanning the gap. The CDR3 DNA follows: TGCGCCAGCAGCATAAGATCCGGGACCAAAACTTATGGCTACACCTTC. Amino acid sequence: CASSIRSGTKTYGYTF.

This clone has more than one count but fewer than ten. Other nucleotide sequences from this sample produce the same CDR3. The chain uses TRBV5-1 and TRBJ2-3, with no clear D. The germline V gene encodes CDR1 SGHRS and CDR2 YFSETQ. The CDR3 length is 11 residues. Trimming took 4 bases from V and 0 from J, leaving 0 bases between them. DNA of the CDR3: TGCGCCAGCAGCAGCACAGATACGCAGTATTTT. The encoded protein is CASSSTDTQYF.

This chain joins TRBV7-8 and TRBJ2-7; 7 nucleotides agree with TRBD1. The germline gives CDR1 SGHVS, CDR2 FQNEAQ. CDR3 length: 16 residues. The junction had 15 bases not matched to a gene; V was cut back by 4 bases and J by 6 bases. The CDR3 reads CASSSVKPGTVREQYF. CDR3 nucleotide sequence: TGTGCCAGCAGCTCCGTCAAACCCGGGACAGTTCGCGAGCAGTACTTC.

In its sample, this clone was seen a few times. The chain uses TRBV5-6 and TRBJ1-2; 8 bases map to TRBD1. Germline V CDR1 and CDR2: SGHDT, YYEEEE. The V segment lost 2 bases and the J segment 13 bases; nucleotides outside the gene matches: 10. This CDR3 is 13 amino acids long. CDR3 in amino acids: CASSFAGQEVVTF. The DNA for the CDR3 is TGTGCCAGCAGCTTCGCGGGACAGGAGGTGGTCACCTTC.

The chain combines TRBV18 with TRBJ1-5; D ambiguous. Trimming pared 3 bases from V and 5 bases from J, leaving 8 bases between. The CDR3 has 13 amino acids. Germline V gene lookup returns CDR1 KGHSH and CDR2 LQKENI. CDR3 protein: CASSPHSDQPQHF. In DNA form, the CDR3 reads TGTGCCAGCTCACCGCACAGTGATCAGCCCCAGCATTTT.

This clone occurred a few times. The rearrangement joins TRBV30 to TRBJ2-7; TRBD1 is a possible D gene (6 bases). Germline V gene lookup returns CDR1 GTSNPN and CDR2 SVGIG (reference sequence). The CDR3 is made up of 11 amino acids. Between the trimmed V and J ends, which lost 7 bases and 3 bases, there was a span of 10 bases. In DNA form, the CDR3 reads TGTGCCTTCGGACAGATCTACGAGCAGTACTTC. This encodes CAFGQIYEQYF.

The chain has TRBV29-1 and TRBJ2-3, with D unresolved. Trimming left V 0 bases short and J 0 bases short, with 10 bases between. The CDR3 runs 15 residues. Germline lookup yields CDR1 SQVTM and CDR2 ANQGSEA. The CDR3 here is CSVEDRPASTDTQYF. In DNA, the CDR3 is TGCAGCGTTGAAGATAGGCCAGCTAGCACAGATACGCAGTATTTT.

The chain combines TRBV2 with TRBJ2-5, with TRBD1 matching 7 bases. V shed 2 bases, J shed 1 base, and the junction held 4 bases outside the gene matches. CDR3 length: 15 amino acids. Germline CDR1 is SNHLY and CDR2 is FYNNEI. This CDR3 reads CASSEFAGGQETQYF. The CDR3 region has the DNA TGTGCCAGCAGTGAATTCGCAGGGGGCCAAGAGACCCAGTACTTC.

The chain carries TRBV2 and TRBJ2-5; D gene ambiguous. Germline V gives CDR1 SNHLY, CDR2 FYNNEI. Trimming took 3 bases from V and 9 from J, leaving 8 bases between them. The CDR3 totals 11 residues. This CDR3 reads CASSDGAPQYF. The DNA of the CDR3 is TGTGCCAGCAGTGATGGTGCACCCCAGTACTTC.

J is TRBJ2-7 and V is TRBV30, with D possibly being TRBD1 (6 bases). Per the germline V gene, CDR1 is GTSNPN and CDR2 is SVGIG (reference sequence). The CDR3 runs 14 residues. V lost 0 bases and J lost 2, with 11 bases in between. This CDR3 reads CAWSVWGPPYEQYF. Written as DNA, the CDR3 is TGTGCCTGGAGTGTATGGGGGCCCCCCTACGAGCAGTACTTC. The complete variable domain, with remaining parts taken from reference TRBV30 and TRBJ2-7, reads SQTIHQWPATLVQPVGSPLSLECTVEGTSNPNLYWYRQAAGRGLQLLFYSVGIGQISSEVPQNLSASRPQDRQFILSSKKLLLSDSGFYLCAWSVWGPPYEQYFGPGTRLTVT.

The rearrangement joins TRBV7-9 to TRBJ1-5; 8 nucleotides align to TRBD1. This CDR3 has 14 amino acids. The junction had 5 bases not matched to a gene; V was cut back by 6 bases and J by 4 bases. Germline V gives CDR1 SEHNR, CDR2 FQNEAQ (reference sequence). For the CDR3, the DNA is TGTGCCAGCAGGCCAGGGGGCACGAATCAGCCCCAGCATTTT. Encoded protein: CASRPGGTNQPQHF. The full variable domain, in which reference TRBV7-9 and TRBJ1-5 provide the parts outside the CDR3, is DTGVSQNPRHKITKRGQNVTFRCDPISEHNRLYWYRQTLGQGPEFLTYFQNEAQLEKSRLLSDRFSAERPKGSFSTLEIQRTEQGDSAMYLCASRPGGTNQPQHFGDGTRLSIL.

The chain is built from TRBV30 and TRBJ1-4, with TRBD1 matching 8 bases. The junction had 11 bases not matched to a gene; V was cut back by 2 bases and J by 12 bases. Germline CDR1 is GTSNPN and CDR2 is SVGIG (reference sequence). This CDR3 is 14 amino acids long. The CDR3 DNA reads TGTGCCTGGAGTCGGACAGGGATTCGGTTAGAACTGTTTTTT. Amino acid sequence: CAWSRTGIRLELFF.

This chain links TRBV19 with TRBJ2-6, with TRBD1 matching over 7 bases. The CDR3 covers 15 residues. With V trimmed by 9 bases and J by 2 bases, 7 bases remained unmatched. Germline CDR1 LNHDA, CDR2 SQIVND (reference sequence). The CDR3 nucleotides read TGTGCCAGCACAGGGGATTTAGCTGGGGCCAACGTCCTGACTTTC. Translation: CASTGDLAGANVLTF.

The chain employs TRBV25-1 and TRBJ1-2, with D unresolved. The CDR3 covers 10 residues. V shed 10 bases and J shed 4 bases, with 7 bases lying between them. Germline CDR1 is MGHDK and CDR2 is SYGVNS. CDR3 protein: CATKSYGYTF. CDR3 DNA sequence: TGTGCCACCAAAAGCTATGGCTACACCTTC.

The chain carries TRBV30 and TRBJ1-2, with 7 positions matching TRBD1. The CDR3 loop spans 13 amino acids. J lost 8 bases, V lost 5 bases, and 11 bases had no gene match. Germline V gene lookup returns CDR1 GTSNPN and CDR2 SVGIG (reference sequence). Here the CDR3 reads CAWAYGEQGGYTF. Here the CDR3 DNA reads TGTGCCTGGGCCTATGGGGAACAGGGGGGCTACACCTTC.

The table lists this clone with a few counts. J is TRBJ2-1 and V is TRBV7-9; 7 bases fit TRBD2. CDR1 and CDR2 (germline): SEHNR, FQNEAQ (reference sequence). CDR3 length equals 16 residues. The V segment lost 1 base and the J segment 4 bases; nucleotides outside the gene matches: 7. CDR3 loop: CASSLVRLAVYNEQFF. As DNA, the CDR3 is TGTGCCAGCAGCTTAGTACGGCTAGCGGTTTACAATGAGCAGTTCTTC.

As DNA, the CDR3 is TGTGCCAGCGATACTAGGACCAATCAGCCCCAGCATTTT. This sequence encodes CASDTRTNQPQHF. The chain carries TRBV2 and TRBJ1-5, with no clear D. This CDR3 has 13 amino acids. Germline values: CDR1 SNHLY, CDR2 FYNNEI. V shed 8 bases and J shed 3 bases, with 11 bases lying between them.

The CDR3 here is CACNNRGNEKLFF. In DNA form, the CDR3 reads TGTGCCTGTAACAACCGGGGGAATGAAAAACTGTTTTTT. The chain combines TRBV30 with TRBJ1-4, with D maybe TRBD1 (5 bases). Germline V gene sequence: CDR1 GTSNPN, CDR2 SVGIG (reference sequence). This CDR3 contains 13 residues. V was shortened by 6 bases and J by 5 bases, with 13 bases between the two germline ends.

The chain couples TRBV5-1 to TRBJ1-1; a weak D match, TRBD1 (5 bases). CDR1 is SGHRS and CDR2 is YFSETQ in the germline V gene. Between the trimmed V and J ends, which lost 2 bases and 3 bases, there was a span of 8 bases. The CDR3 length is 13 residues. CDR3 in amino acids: CASSFGGDTEAFF. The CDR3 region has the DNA TGCGCCAGCAGCTTCGGGGGAGACACTGAAGCTTTCTTT.

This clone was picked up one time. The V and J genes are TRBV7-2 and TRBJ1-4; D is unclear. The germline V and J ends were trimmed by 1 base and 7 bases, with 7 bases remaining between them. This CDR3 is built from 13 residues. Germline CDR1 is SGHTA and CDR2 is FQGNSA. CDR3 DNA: TGTGCCAGCAGCTTAGAACGGCCTGAAAAACTGTTTTTT. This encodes CASSLERPEKLFF.

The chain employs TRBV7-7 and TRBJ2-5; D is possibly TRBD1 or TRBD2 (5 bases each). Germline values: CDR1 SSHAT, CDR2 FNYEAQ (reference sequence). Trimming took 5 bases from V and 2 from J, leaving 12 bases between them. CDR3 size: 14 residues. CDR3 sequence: CASSHGTVQETQYF. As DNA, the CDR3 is TGTGCCAGCAGCCATGGGACGGTGCAAGAGACCCAGTACTTC.